Shown below are 9 T cell receptor beta chains from a single sample sequenced in a study of shared clonotypes between healthy human individuals. Some clones are missing from TCRdb's copy, which holds only in-frame ones; the method was immunoSEQ multiplex PCR. The sample contains approximately 2,000,000 clones, 80% to 95% of which appear only once. The sequenced sample consisted of naive CD4+ T cells from PBMCs. Sample subset: CD45RA+ positively selected. These receptors were taken from a young man in good health. Some clones in this sample may be carry-over from other donors' samples.

This chain connects TRBV5-1 to TRBJ2-7; D possibly uses TRBD1 or TRBD2 (5 bases each). The CDR3 has 16 residues. Germline lookup yields CDR1 SGHRS and CDR2 YFSETQ. V was shortened by 2 bases and J by 1 base, with 16 bases between the two germline ends. DNA for the CDR3: TGCGCCAGCAGCTTCGGAGCTGGGGGTGGGTCCTACGAGCAGTACTTC. Protein: CASSFGAGGGSYEQYF. Full variable domain (remainder filled in from reference TRBV5-1 and TRBJ2-7): KAGVTQTPRYLIKTRGQQVTLSCSPISGHRSVSWYQQTPGQGLQFLFEYFSETQRNKGNFPGRFSGRQFSNSRSEMNVSTLELGDSALYLCASSFGAGGGSYEQYFGPGTRLTVT.

Written as DNA, the CDR3 is TGTGCCAGCAGCGCACAGGGGGCAGGAGAGACCCAGTACTTC. Translation: CASSAQGAGETQYF. The rearrangement links TRBV9 to TRBJ2-5; 9 bases align to TRBD1. CDR1 is SGDLS and CDR2 is YYNGEE in the germline V gene. The trim removed 3 bases at V and 4 bases at J, leaving 4 bases unmatched. This CDR3 is built from 14 residues.

The chain joins TRBV28 to TRBJ1-4; D remains unclear. Per germline, CDR1 MDHEN and CDR2 SYDVKM. The CDR3 covers 16 residues. V shed 5 bases and J shed 6 bases, with 19 bases lying between them. The CDR3 loop reads CASSAFKLEKDEKLFF. The CDR3 coding sequence is TGTGCCAGCAGTGCCTTCAAACTCGAGAAGGATGAAAAACTGTTTTTT. The variable domain in full, completed from reference TRBV28 and TRBJ1-4, reads DVKVTQSSRYLVKRTGEKVFLECVQDMDHENMFWYRQDPGLGLRLIYFSYDVKMKEKGDIPEGYSVSREKKERFSLILESASTNQTSMYLCASSAFKLEKDEKLFFGSGTQLSVL.

The V call is TRBV15, the J call TRBJ1-2, with 7 bases fitting TRBD1. The V gene's germline CDR1 is LNHNV and CDR2 YYDKDF (reference sequence). The V segment lost 1 base and the J segment 2 bases; nucleotides outside the gene matches: 4. The CDR3 is made up of 15 amino acids. CDR3 protein: CATSRGGTANYGYTF. CDR3 nucleotide sequence: TGTGCCACCAGCAGAGGCGGGACAGCCAACTATGGCTACACCTTC.

The CDR3 nucleotides are TGTGCCAGCTCACCCCCTACAGGGGCCCTCTCCTACAATGAGCAGTTCTTC. It translates to CASSPPTGALSYNEQFF. The J gene is TRBJ2-1, the V gene TRBV18, with 7 bases lining up with TRBD1. The CDR3 runs 17 residues. J lost 0 bases, V lost 3 bases, and 8 bases had no gene match. Germline CDR1 is KGHSH and CDR2 is LQKENI.

The table lists this clone with a few counts. J is TRBJ1-1 and V is TRBV9, with D possibly TRBD1 on 5 matching bases. The V end was cut by 4 bases, the J end by 2 bases, with 15 bases between. CDR3 length: 15 residues. CDR1 is SGDLS, CDR2 YYNGEE, per germline. This CDR3 is CASSPWGVGNTEAFF. CDR3 bases: TGTGCCAGCAGCCCGTGGGGGGTTGGAAACACTGAAGCTTTCTTT.

V usage is TRBV18 and J usage is TRBJ2-2; 9 bases map to TRBD1. The CDR3 is 16 amino acids. Germline-derived CDR1 and CDR2 are KGHSH and LQKENI. J was trimmed by 4 bases and V by 3 bases; bases with no gene match: 6. The CDR3 spells CASSPEGQGSTGELFF. In nucleotides, the CDR3 is TGTGCCAGCTCACCGGAGGGACAGGGTTCCACCGGGGAGCTGTTTTTT.

The CDR3 is CSVESGNRNEQYF. CDR3 nucleotide sequence: TGCAGCGTTGAGTCCGGGAATCGTAACGAGCAGTACTTC. J is TRBJ2-7 and V is TRBV29-1; D possibly corresponds to TRBD2 (5 bases). The CDR3 runs 13 residues. Germline CDR1 is SQVTM and CDR2 is ANQGSEA. The ends were cut back, 3 bases at V and 5 bases at J, with 14 bases in the middle.

The J gene is TRBJ2-2, the V gene TRBV2; possibly TRBD1 for D (5 bases). V lost 8 bases and J 4 bases, leaving 14 bases between the germline ends. The length of the CDR3 is 14 residues. Per germline, CDR1 SNHLY and CDR2 FYNNEI. This CDR3 reads CASSRQTSTGELFF. CDR3 nucleotide sequence: TGTGCCAGCTCCAGACAGACAAGCACCGGGGAGCTGTTTTTT.